This record covers a single T cell receptor (beta chain). Study processing details: Estimation of nucleated cell counts was performed using reference gene primer amplification. The data were produced by immunoSEQ multiplex PCR, yet TCRdb's version contains in-frame clones alone and is incomplete. The V and J calls and clone size are taken from that table; D and trimming were inferred from the DNA. The sample yields nearly 200,000 clones, roughly four fifths seen once. The data derive from a study of blood T cell repertoires in COVID-19. Overall study context: From the United States, Italy and Spain came samples of acute and convalescent COVID-19. Sources were T cells, B-cell-depleted T cells, or PBMCs; the material itself was cDNA or gDNA.

This CDR3 comprises 14 residues. Germline V lookup: CDR1 SGHDT, CDR2 YYEEEE. V trimming: 0 bases; J trimming: 8 bases; junction bases outside the gene matches: 7. The chain couples TRBV5-6 to TRBJ1-2; 7 bases are a match to TRBD1. The sequence was obtained from a woman aged 70-85 years with active or convalescent COVID-19. The sequenced sample consisted of peripheral blood. The CDR3 nucleotides are TGTGCCAGCAGCTTGGGGGACAGCTTATGGGGCTACACCTTC. It encodes CASSLGDSLWGYTF.